This passage covers 23 T cell receptor beta chains from one sample sequenced in a study of T cells in localized non-small cell lung cancer. Generated by immunoSEQ multiplex PCR, the TCRdb table keeps only in-frame clones and is missing some. Among more than 15,000 clones listed, roughly nine tenths were seen once. Sequenced material: peripheral blood, taken before any cancer treatment. Receptors originate from a woman between 40 and 69 years old with stage I lung adenocarcinoma.

The CDR3, as DNA: TGTGCCAGCAGCCTTCGGGTAGAGAACAATGAGCAGTTCTTC. Amino acid sequence: CASSLRVENNEQFF. The chain uses TRBV5-4 and TRBJ2-1; D is ambiguous. V gave up 4 bases and J gave up 5 bases, with 13 bases separating them. The CDR3 totals 14 residues. The germline V gene has CDR1 SGHNT and CDR2 YYREEE (reference sequence). Full variable domain (remainder filled in from reference TRBV5-4 and TRBJ2-1): ETGVTQSPTHLIKTRGQQVTLRCSSQSGHNTVSWYQQALGQGPQFIFQYYREEENGRGNFPPRFSGLQFPNYSSELNVNALELDDSALYLCASSLRVENNEQFFGPGTRLTVL.

The chain joins TRBV18 to TRBJ2-6; no definite D call. This CDR3 is built from 15 residues. Germline CDR1 reads KGHSH; CDR2 reads LQKENI. V lost 3 bases to trimming and J lost 0 bases, with 6 bases between them. CDR3: CASSPQDSGANVLTF. In nucleotides, the CDR3 is TGTGCCAGCTCACCCCAGGACTCTGGGGCCAACGTCCTGACTTTC.

This clone occurred a few times. V is TRBV27 and J is TRBJ2-2; D possibly corresponds to TRBD2 (7 bases). Trimming stripped 2 bases from V and 9 bases from J, with 10 bases between. Germline assignment: CDR1 MNHEY and CDR2 SMNVEV (reference sequence). This CDR3 has 13 residues. The CDR3 protein is CASSLGGGRELFF. As DNA, the CDR3 is TGTGCCAGCAGTTTAGGGGGGGGCCGGGAGCTGTTTTTT.

J is TRBJ1-1 and V is TRBV6-5, with a tentative D call TRBD1 (6 bases). CDR1 and CDR2 from the germline V gene are MNHEY and SVGAGI. The V end lost 2 bases, the J end lost 0 bases, and 13 bases lay between the germline ends. The CDR3 is 16 residues long. The CDR3 protein is CASSYGAGVLNTEAFF. DNA of the CDR3: TGTGCCAGCAGTTACGGGGCAGGGGTTTTGAACACTGAAGCTTTCTTT.

This chain links TRBV30 with TRBJ2-7, with 12 bases fitting TRBD2. CDR3 length equals 17 residues. Losses at the gene ends were 2 bases for V and 0 bases for J; bases not matched to a gene: 8. Germline CDR1 reads GTSNPN; CDR2 reads SVGIG (reference sequence). CDR3 sequence: CAWSLGGLAGLSYEQYF. For the CDR3, the DNA is TGTGCCTGGAGTCTCGGCGGACTAGCGGGGCTCTCCTACGAGCAGTACTTC.

V is TRBV7-6 and J is TRBJ1-1; D is perhaps TRBD1 (6 bases). Trimming cost V 5 bases and J 1 base, with 8 bases left between them. From germline, CDR1 is SGHVS and CDR2 FNYEAQ. The CDR3 is 13 amino acids. The CDR3 loop is CASSQGTNTEAFF. In DNA, the CDR3 is TGTGCCAGCAGCCAGGGGACGAACACTGAAGCTTTCTTT.

This clone was seen just once. CDR3 in amino acids: CASSSEETQYF. The CDR3 DNA follows: TGTGCCAGCAGCTCCGAAGAGACCCAGTACTTC. This chain links TRBV7-2 with TRBJ2-5, with no clear D. The CDR3 covers 11 residues. CDR1 and CDR2 from the germline V gene are SGHTA and FQGNSA. The germline V and J ends were trimmed by 4 bases and 3 bases, with 3 bases remaining between them. The full variable domain, completed using reference TRBV7-2 and TRBJ2-5, is GAGVSQSPSNKVTEKGKDVELRCDPISGHTALYWYRQSLGQGLEFLIYFQGNSAPDKSGLPSDRFSAERTGGSVSTLTIQRTQQEDSAVYLCASSSEETQYFGPGTRLLVL.

The V call is TRBV25-1, the J call TRBJ1-1, with D possibly being TRBD1 (6 bases). V was pared by 3 bases and J by 2 bases, with 13 bases between. Germline V gene data show CDR1 as MGHDK and CDR2 as SYGVNS. The CDR3 sequence is 15 residues long. CDR3 loop: CASSEAGARNTEAFF. The CDR3 DNA is TGTGCCAGCAGTGAGGCAGGGGCACGCAACACTGAAGCTTTCTTT.

This chain links TRBV6-1 with TRBJ2-7, with D maybe TRBD2 (6 bases). Germline-derived CDR1 and CDR2 are MNHNS and SASEGT. The CDR3 consists of 15 residues. The V end lost 4 bases, the J end lost 6 bases, and 19 bases lay between the germline ends. In nucleotides, the CDR3 is TGTGCCAGCAGTGCTATGATCGGAGGGGATGGCGAGCAGTACTTC. Encoded protein: CASSAMIGGDGEQYF.

The V call is TRBV7-9, the J call TRBJ2-7, with a weak D call TRBD1 (6 bases). The CDR3 is made up of 15 amino acids. The germline V gene has CDR1 SEHNR and CDR2 FQNEAQ (reference sequence). V was trimmed by 1 base and J by 3 bases, leaving 13 bases between them. CDR3 bases: TGTGCCAGCAGCTTAGATCTGGACAGCCTCTACGAGCAGTACTTC. Protein: CASSLDLDSLYEQYF.

The rearrangement links TRBV5-8 to TRBJ2-1; tentatively, D is TRBD1 (5 bases). Per the germline V gene, CDR1 is SGHTS and CDR2 is YDEGEE. Trimming cost V 3 bases and J 8 bases, with 9 bases left between them. The length of the CDR3 is 12 residues. CDR3 residues: CASSWGPYEQFF. CDR3 DNA: TGTGCCAGCAGCTGGGGCCCCTATGAGCAGTTCTTC.

The V gene is TRBV7-9, the J gene TRBJ2-3; 8 bases match TRBD2. Germline V lookup: CDR1 SEHNR, CDR2 FQNEAQ (reference sequence). The junction had 13 bases not matched to a gene; V was cut back by 5 bases and J by 0 bases. CDR3 size: 18 residues. The CDR3 DNA is TGTGCCAGCAGCCCGGAGGGTAGCGGGACCCGTAGCACAGATACGCAGTATTTT. Amino acids: CASSPEGSGTRSTDTQYF. The complete variable domain, with remaining parts taken from reference TRBV7-9 and TRBJ2-3, reads DTGVSQNPRHKITKRGQNVTFRCDPISEHNRLYWYRQTLGQGPEFLTYFQNEAQLEKSRLLSDRFSAERPKGSFSTLEIQRTEQGDSAMYLCASSPEGSGTRSTDTQYFGPGTRLTVL.

The rearrangement uses TRBV29-1 and TRBJ1-1, with TRBD1 as a possible D gene (5 bases). CDR3 length: 13 residues. Germline lookup yields CDR1 SQVTM and CDR2 ANQGSEA. Trimming took 6 bases from V and 0 from J, leaving 11 bases between them. In DNA form, the CDR3 reads TGCAGCGTAGAGGACATCATGAACACTGAAGCTTTCTTT. The encoded protein is CSVEDIMNTEAFF.

J is TRBJ1-1 and V is TRBV27; weak D call: TRBD1 (5 bases). Trimming left V 4 bases short and J 7 bases short, with 13 bases between. The CDR3 extends over 13 amino acids. The germline V gene has CDR1 MNHEY and CDR2 SMNVEV (reference sequence). The chain's CDR3 is CASSSRRGDEAFF. In nucleotides, the CDR3 is TGTGCCAGCAGTTCCCGTCGGGGGGATGAAGCTTTCTTT.

The chain is built from TRBV5-1 and TRBJ1-2; TRBD1 matches at 8 bases. Germline V lookup: CDR1 SGHRS, CDR2 YFSETQ. V dropped 1 base and J dropped 2; count of bases not matched to a gene: 7. The CDR3 is 16 residues long. CDR3 amino acids: CASSLWQGAENYGYTF. In DNA, the CDR3 is TGCGCCAGCAGCTTGTGGCAGGGGGCGGAAAACTATGGCTACACCTTC.

The V gene is TRBV5-1, the J gene TRBJ2-3, with 9 bases fitting TRBD1. The CDR3 sequence is 13 residues long. Germline CDR1 SGHRS, CDR2 YFSETQ. J was trimmed by 4 bases and V by 4 bases; bases with no gene match: 1. This CDR3 reads CASSGDRADTQYF. The DNA of the CDR3 is TGCGCCAGCAGCGGGGACAGGGCAGATACGCAGTATTTT.

V and J are TRBV29-1 and TRBJ1-2; 7 bases are a match to TRBD1. Losses at the gene ends were 4 bases for V and 4 bases for J; bases not matched to a gene: 6. CDR1 is SQVTM and CDR2 is ANQGSEA in the germline V gene. The CDR3 is 13 residues long. CDR3 region: CSVAGQQFYGYTF. CDR3 nucleotide sequence: TGCAGCGTTGCGGGACAGCAGTTCTATGGCTACACCTTC.

The rearrangement links TRBV5-1 to TRBJ2-1; a weak D match, TRBD2 (6 bases). Germline values: CDR1 SGHRS, CDR2 YFSETQ. Trimming took off 2 bases at V and 5 bases at J, with 32 bases between the two ends. The CDR3 is made up of 21 amino acids. CDR3 amino acids: CASSFVRLGARLARIDNEQFF. The DNA of the CDR3 is TGCGCCAGCAGCTTCGTTCGACTCGGGGCTAGGCTAGCGAGAATTGACAATGAGCAGTTCTTC.

Here the CDR3 reads CASSPLGTGGSYEQYF. In DNA form, the CDR3 reads TGTGCCAGCAGCCCCCTCGGAACAGGGGGTTCCTACGAGCAGTACTTC. The chain links TRBV9 to TRBJ2-7; 8 nucleotides align to TRBD1. The CDR3 loop spans 16 amino acids. Trimming cost V 4 bases and J 1 base; bases outside gene matches: 10. Per germline, CDR1 SGDLS and CDR2 YYNGEE. Combining the CDR3 with reference TRBV9 and TRBJ2-7 gives the whole variable domain DSGVTQTPKHLITATGQRVTLRCSPRSGDLSVYWYQQSLDQGLQFLIQYYNGEERAKGNILERFSAQQFPDLHSELNLSSLELGDSALYFCASSPLGTGGSYEQYFGPGTRLTVT.

CDR3 loop: CASSILEDGSNQPQHF. DNA for the CDR3: TGTGCCAGTAGTATCCTAGAAGATGGGAGCAATCAGCCCCAGCATTTT. The chain uses TRBV19 and TRBJ1-5; D ambiguous. The CDR3 consists of 16 residues. Germline values: CDR1 LNHDA, CDR2 SQIVND (reference sequence). V dropped 3 bases and J dropped 1 base, with 13 bases sitting between them.

This chain joins TRBV2 and TRBJ1-6; 9 bases map to TRBD1. Trimming at V came to 9 bases and at J to 10 bases, leaving 13 bases not matched to a gene. There are 15 residues in the CDR3. The germline V gene encodes CDR1 SNHLY and CDR2 FYNNEI. CDR3: CARTYRTGADSPLHF. CDR3 bases: TGTGCCAGGACATATCGGACAGGGGCAGACTCACCCCTCCACTTT. The full variable domain, in which reference TRBV2 and TRBJ1-6 provide the parts outside the CDR3, is EPEVTQTPSHQVTQMGQEVILRCVPISNHLYFYWYRQILGQKVEFLVSFYNNEISEKSEIFDDQFSVERPDGSNFTLKIRSTKLEDSAMYFCARTYRTGADSPLHFGNGTRLTVT.

The rearrangement links TRBV6-5 to TRBJ1-2, with D possibly being TRBD1 (6 bases). Between the trimmed V and J ends, which lost 0 bases and 2 bases, there was a span of 10 bases. Germline values: CDR1 MNHEY, CDR2 SVGAGI. The CDR3 is 15 amino acids. CDR3 in amino acids: CASSYSRGGNYGYTF. CDR3 nucleotides: TGTGCCAGCAGTTACTCGAGAGGGGGGAACTATGGCTACACCTTC.

The chain has TRBV7-6 and TRBJ2-5; a weak D match, TRBD1 (8 bases). The CDR3 sequence is 15 residues long. The ends were cut back, 5 bases at V and 1 base at J, with 14 bases in the middle. CDR1 is SGHVS and CDR2 is FNYEAQ in the germline V gene. In nucleotides, the CDR3 is TGTGCCAGCAGCCCACAGGGGGGGTTCCAAGAGACCCAGTACTTC. Translating gives CASSPQGGFQETQYF. The entire variable domain, with the rest obtained from reference TRBV7-6 and TRBJ2-5, is as follows: GAGVSQSPRYKVTKRGQDVALRCDPISGHVSLYWYRQALGQGPEFLTYFNYEAQQDKSGLPNDRFSAERPEGSISTLTIQRTEQRDSAMYRCASSPQGGFQETQYFGPGTRLLVL.